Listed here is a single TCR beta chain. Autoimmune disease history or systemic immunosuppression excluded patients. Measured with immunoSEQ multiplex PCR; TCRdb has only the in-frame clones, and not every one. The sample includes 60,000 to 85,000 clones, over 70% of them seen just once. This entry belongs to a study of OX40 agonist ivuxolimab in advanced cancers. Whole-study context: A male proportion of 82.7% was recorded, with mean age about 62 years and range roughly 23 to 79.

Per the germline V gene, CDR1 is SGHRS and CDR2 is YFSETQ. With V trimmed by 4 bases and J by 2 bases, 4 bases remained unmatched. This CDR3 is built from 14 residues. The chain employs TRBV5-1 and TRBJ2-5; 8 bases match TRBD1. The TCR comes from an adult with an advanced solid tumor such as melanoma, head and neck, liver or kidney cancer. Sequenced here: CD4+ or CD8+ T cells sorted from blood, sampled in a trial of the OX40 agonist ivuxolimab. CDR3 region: CASSPWTGQETQYF. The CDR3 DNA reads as TGCGCCAGCAGCCCCTGGACAGGGCAAGAGACCCAGTACTTC.